The sequence of this T cell receptor beta chain was determined in a study of early T cells in non-severe SARS-CoV-2 infection. Individual cDNA molecules received unique molecular identifiers during library preparation. One entry per CDR3 protein results from TCRdb running MiXCR on the 5' RACE reads. The data show about 35,000 distinct CDR3 sequences, 3.5% to 5% seen once. Germline V gene data show CDR1 as SGHVS and CDR2 as FQNEAQ. The ends lost 6 bases at V and 0 bases at J; junction bases unmatched: 9. The CDR3 has 16 amino acids. This clonotype was found many times. The sequenced sample was whole blood. The V call is TRBV7-8, the J call TRBJ2-3, with 7 bases fitting TRBD2. The sequence was obtained from an adult who was a healthcare worker with PCR-confirmed SARS-CoV-2 infection or an uninfected control (not recorded which). This chain's CDR3 is CASSRGGRSSTDTQYF. CDR3 coding DNA: TGTGCCAGCAGTCGCGGGGGAAGGTCGAGCACAGATACGCAGTATTTT.